These T cell receptor beta chains were read from a single sample in a study of blood T cell repertoires in COVID-19. TCRdb's table, derived via immunoSEQ multiplex PCR, lists solely in-frame clones and lacks some. This table holds 50,000 to 55,000 clones, 85% found once. The source material was peripheral blood. Every receptor here comes from a man aged 60-69 years with acute or convalescent COVID-19. Both conserved end residues are part of each CDR3. D genes are given only for firm matches. The listing skips clone size in some rows; elsewhere it reads once, few, many or a size class.

.	TRBV12-3/TRBV12-4	once	TRBJ1-2	CASSLRNRVGYTF	TGTGCCAGCAGTTTAAGGAACAGGGTTGGCTACACCTTC
.	TRBV5-1	.	TRBJ1-1	CASSLSGFANTEAFF	TGCGCCAGCAGCTTGTCAGGGTTTGCGAACACTGAAGCTTTCTTT
.	TRBV9	.	TRBJ1-2	CASSVEGRREGYTF	TGTGCCAGCAGCGTAGAGGGCAGGCGGGAAGGCTACACCTTC
.	TRBV2	.	TRBJ2-2	CASSGGQLKTGELFF	TGTGCCAGCAGTGGGGGCCAGCTAAAAACCGGGGAGCTGTTTTTT
TRBD1	TRBV7-9	few	TRBJ1-3	CASSRLPGQGSGNTIYF	TGTGCCAGCAGCCGACTACCGGGACAGGGTAGTGGAAACACCATATATTTT
TRBD2	TRBV7-9	.	TRBJ2-3	CASGELAGGLTDTQYF	TGTGCCAGCGGGGAACTAGCGGGAGGCCTCACAGATACGCAGTATTTT
TRBD2	TRBV10-1	.	TRBJ2-1	CASSEVRSSGINEQFF	TGCGCCAGCAGTGAGGTTAGGTCGAGCGGGATCAATGAGCAGTTCTTC
.	TRBV27	.	TRBJ1-6	CASTSAGPLHF	TGTGCCAGCACCTCCGCGGGACCCCTCCACTTT
TRBD2	TRBV11-2	.	TRBJ2-3	CASSSSWGAGGTDTQYF	TGTGCCAGCAGCTCCTCTTGGGGAGCGGGGGGCACAGATACGCAGTATTTT
TRBD1	TRBV19	.	TRBJ1-5	CASSIPPGQGLGRGTKQPQHF	TGTGCCAGTAGTATCCCTCCGGGACAGGGTTTGGGTAGAGGGACAAAACAGCCCCAGCATTTT
.	TRBV5-1	once	TRBJ1-1	CASSLALRGDTEAFF	TGCGCCAGCAGCTTGGCCCTCCGGGGTGACACTGAAGCTTTCTTT
.	TRBV27	.	TRBJ1-6	CASSLAGDLSSPLHF	TGTGCCAGCAGTCTAGCCGGGGACTTGAGTTCACCCCTCCACTTT
.	TRBV20-1	.	TRBJ2-7	CSASRGANSEQYF	TGCAGTGCTAGTCGGGGGGCGAACAGCGAGCAGTACTTC
.	TRBV25-1	.	TRBJ1-5	CASSEYGENQPQHF	TGTGCCAGCAGTGAATATGGGGAGAATCAGCCCCAGCATTTT
.	TRBV7-9	once	TRBJ1-4	CASSLGTRKGEKLFF	TGTGCCAGCAGCTTAGGGACACGGAAAGGTGAAAAACTGTTTTTT
TRBD1	TRBV11-2	.	TRBJ1-1	CASSPNRGQNTEAFF	TGTGCCAGCAGCCCGAACAGGGGTCAGAACACTGAAGCTTTCTTT
.	TRBV18	.	TRBJ2-7	CASSPQRATSHEQYF	TGTGCCAGCTCACCCCAGAGGGCCACTTCCCACGAGCAGTACTTC
TRBD2	TRBV3-1/TRBV3-2	.	TRBJ2-1	CASSQVLAGVGNEQFF	TGTGCCAGCAGCCAAGTCCTAGCGGGAGTTGGCAATGAGCAGTTCTTC
.	TRBV18	.	TRBJ2-1	CASSPTTAAYNEQFF	TGTGCCAGCTCACCTACGACAGCAGCCTACAATGAGCAGTTCTTC
TRBD1	TRBV24-1	.	TRBJ2-1	CATSDPPGTGVGSEQFF	TGTGCCACCAGTGATCCGCCCGGGACAGGGGTCGGATCTGAGCAGTTCTTC
.	TRBV24-1	.	TRBJ1-4	CATSDTSGDEKLFF	TGTGCCACCAGTGACACCTCGGGAGATGAAAAACTGTTTTTT
.	TRBV5-1	.	TRBJ1-2	CASSVRPSGGEHGYTF	TGCGCCAGCAGCGTGAGGCCTTCCGGGGGGGAGCATGGCTACACCTTC
TRBD1	TRBV3-1/TRBV3-2	.	TRBJ1-6	CASSLGQLYNSPLHF	TGTGCCAGCAGCCTGGGACAGCTATATAATTCACCCCTCCACTTT
TRBD1	TRBV5-8	.	TRBJ1-1	CASSFPGQGALTEAFF	TGTGCCAGCAGCTTTCCGGGACAGGGGGCTTTGACTGAAGCTTTCTTT
TRBD1	TRBV28	once	TRBJ1-5	CASSPQGTGYQPQHF	TGTGCCAGCAGTCCTCAAGGGACAGGGTATCAGCCCCAGCATTTT
TRBD2	TRBV4-1	.	TRBJ2-2	CASSQDGPGGRSGELFF	TGCGCCAGCAGCCAAGATGGGCCGGGAGGTCGATCCGGGGAGCTGTTTTTT
.	TRBV29-1	.	TRBJ1-3	CSGRTGGNTIYF	TGCAGCGGGAGGACGGGAGGAAACACCATATATTTT
.	TRBV6-1	.	TRBJ1-5	CASSQTADSNQPQHF	TGTGCCAGCAGCCAAACCGCGGATAGCAATCAGCCCCAGCATTTT
TRBD2	TRBV10-2	.	TRBJ2-3	CASGTSGNTDTQYF	TGCGCCAGCGGGACTAGCGGGAACACAGATACGCAGTATTTT
TRBD1	TRBV30	few	TRBJ2-7	CAWTPGTGGGYEQYF	TGTGCCTGGACTCCCGGGACAGGGGGCGGTTACGAGCAGTACTTC
.	TRBV7-3	once	TRBJ2-7	CASSSLPGHSHEQYF	TGTGCCAGCAGCTCCCTGCCAGGGCATTCCCACGAGCAGTACTTC
.	TRBV7-9	few	TRBJ1-1	CASSSWGGVLNTEAFF	TGTGCCAGCAGCTCCTGGGGGGGGGTTTTGAACACTGAAGCTTTCTTT
TRBD1	TRBV27	.	TRBJ1-2	CASSARTGANYGYTF	TGTGCCAGCAGTGCCCGGACAGGCGCTAACTATGGCTACACCTTC
.	TRBV24-1	.	TRBJ2-1	CATISVSASYNEQFF	TGTGCCACCATCTCGGTGAGTGCCTCCTACAATGAGCAGTTCTTC
.	TRBV21-1	.	TRBJ2-5	CASMGPWETQYF	TGTGCCAGCATGGGCCCGTGGGAGACCCAGTACTTC
.	TRBV29-1	.	TRBJ2-7	CSATTGNVHEQYF	TGCAGCGCAACGACAGGAAATGTGCACGAGCAGTACTTC
TRBD1	TRBV10-3	.	TRBJ1-1	CAISESRQGYEAFF	TGTGCCATCAGTGAGTCTCGACAGGGGTATGAAGCTTTCTTT
TRBD2	TRBV2	.	TRBJ2-5	CASSEEASGSGTQYF	TGTGCCAGCAGTGAAGAGGCTAGCGGGAGTGGGACCCAGTACTTC
.	TRBV28	.	TRBJ1-1	CASSSPRGAGNTEAFF	TGTGCCAGCAGTTCTCCCCGGGGGGCGGGGAACACTGAAGCTTTCTTT
.	TRBV28	once	TRBJ1-5	CASSFGYRRSNQPQHF	TGTGCCAGCAGTTTCGGGTATCGACGGAGCAATCAGCCCCAGCATTTT
TRBD1	TRBV28	.	TRBJ2-3	CASSPGTAASDTQYF	TGTGCCAGCAGCCCCGGGACAGCCGCGTCAGATACGCAGTATTTT
TRBD2	TRBV28	.	TRBJ2-1	CASSALGTSGISSYNEQFF	TGTGCCAGCAGTGCCCTTGGGACTAGCGGGATAAGCTCCTACAATGAGCAGTTCTTC
TRBD2	TRBV14	.	TRBJ2-7	CASSPVAGGRYEQYF	TGTGCCAGCAGCCCCGTGGCGGGAGGGAGGTACGAGCAGTACTTC
.	TRBV2	.	TRBJ2-7	CASSESGTAGEQYF	TGTGCCAGCAGTGAATCGGGGACGGCGGGGGAGCAGTACTTC
.	TRBV5-1	few	TRBJ1-1	CASSLAGQPEKF	TGCGCCAGCAGCTTAGCGGGTCAGCCCGAGAAATTT
TRBD2	TRBV9	.	TRBJ2-5	CASSSSGGGETQYF	TGTGCCAGCAGCTCCTCGGGAGGGGGAGAGACCCAGTACTTC
TRBD2	TRBV24-1	.	TRBJ2-1	CATSDSSGSSYNEQFF	TGTGCCACCAGTGATTCTAGCGGGAGCTCCTACAATGAGCAGTTCTTC
.	TRBV6-6	.	TRBJ1-3	CASTNTRGSGNTIYF	TGTGCCAGCACCAACACTCGGGGGTCTGGAAACACCATATATTTT
.	TRBV7-3	few	TRBJ2-5	CASSSDPAGTQYF	TGTGCCAGCAGCTCCGACCCGGCGGGGACCCAGTACTTC
.	TRBV2	.	TRBJ2-2	CASSYLNPRLRTGELFF	TGTGCCAGCAGCTACCTCAACCCAAGACTTCGCACCGGGGAGCTGTTTTTT
.	TRBV30	.	TRBJ1-2	CAWTIRGSGYTF	TGTGCCTGGACCATAAGAGGATCTGGCTACACCTTC
.	TRBV3-1/TRBV3-2	.	TRBJ2-2	CASSQELNTGELFF	TGTGCCAGCAGCCAAGAACTGAACACCGGGGAGCTGTTTTTT
TRBD2	TRBV28	.	TRBJ2-7	CASASLGAGTYEQYF	TGTGCCAGCGCATCTCTGGGAGCGGGAACCTACGAGCAGTACTTC
.	TRBV6-6	.	TRBJ2-3	CASSSPDQADTQYF	TGTGCCAGCAGTTCCCCAGATCAGGCGGATACGCAGTATTTT
.	TRBV28	.	TRBJ1-4	CASSPPGIPRSTNEKLFF	TGTGCCAGTTCACCCCCGGGGATCCCCCGTTCGACTAATGAAAAACTGTTTTTT
.	TRBV24-1	.	TRBJ1-5	CATSEGSGVYQPQHF	TGTGCCACCAGTGAAGGGAGCGGGGTGTATCAGCCCCAGCATTTT
TRBD2	TRBV12-5	.	TRBJ2-1	CASGPSAGGSNEQFF	TGTGCTAGTGGCCCCTCGGCGGGAGGAAGCAATGAGCAGTTCTTC
TRBD2	TRBV6-1	.	TRBJ2-1	CASSEAPSGRALEHNEQFF	TGTGCCAGCAGTGAAGCTCCTAGCGGGAGGGCCCTCGAGCACAATGAGCAGTTCTTC
.	TRBV7-9	.	TRBJ2-1	CASSFPLLNEQFF	TGTGCCAGCAGCTTCCCCCTCTTGAATGAGCAGTTCTTC